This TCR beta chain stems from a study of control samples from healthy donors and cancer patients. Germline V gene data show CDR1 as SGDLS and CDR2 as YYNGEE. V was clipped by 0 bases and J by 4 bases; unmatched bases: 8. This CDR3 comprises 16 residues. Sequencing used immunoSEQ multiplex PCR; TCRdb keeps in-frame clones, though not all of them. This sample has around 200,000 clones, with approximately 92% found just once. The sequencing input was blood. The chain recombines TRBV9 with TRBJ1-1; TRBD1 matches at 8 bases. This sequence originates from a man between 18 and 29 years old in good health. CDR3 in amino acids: CASSVGTGKGSTEAFF. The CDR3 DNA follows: TGTGCCAGCAGCGTAGGGACAGGGAAGGGTAGCACTGAAGCTTTCTTT. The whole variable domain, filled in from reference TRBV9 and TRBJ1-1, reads DSGVTQTPKHLITATGQRVTLRCSPRSGDLSVYWYQQSLDQGLQFLIQYYNGEERAKGNILERFSAQQFPDLHSELNLSSLELGDSALYFCASSVGTGKGSTEAFFGQGTRLTVV.